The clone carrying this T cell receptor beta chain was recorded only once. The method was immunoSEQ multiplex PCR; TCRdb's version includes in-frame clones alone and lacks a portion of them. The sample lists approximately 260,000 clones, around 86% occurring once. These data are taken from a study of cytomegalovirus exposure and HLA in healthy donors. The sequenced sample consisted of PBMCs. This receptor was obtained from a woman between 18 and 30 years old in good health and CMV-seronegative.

The CDR3 sequence is CASSSLAGVYNEQFF. The CDR3 bases are TGTGCCAGCAGCTCACTAGCGGGCGTATACAATGAGCAGTTCTTC. The chain has TRBV27 and TRBJ2-1; 9 nucleotides line up with TRBD2. The CDR3 length is 15 residues. Trimming removed 6 bases from V and 4 bases from J; junction bases left unmatched: 7. The germline V gene has CDR1 MNHEY and CDR2 SMNVEV (reference sequence).